The 27 T cell receptor beta chains reported below all come from one sample, sequenced in a study of T cells in women clearing cervical HPV infection. The protocol was immunoSEQ multiplex PCR, while the TCRdb copy is restricted to in-frame clones and leaves out a portion. The record lists around 24,000 clones, of which the ten most abundant hold roughly 4%. Sequencing input: blood buffy coat. These receptors came from a woman aged 18 to 75 with a cervical HPV16 infection that either progressed to CIN3+ or cleared (not recorded which).

Note on this clone: Coverage ceases 3 residues before the CDR3 finishes, and the germline J gene fills in the end. V is TRBV27 and J is TRBJ1-4; 9 bases are shared with TRBD1. Germline CDR1 MNHEY, CDR2 SMNVEV (reference sequence). The trim removed 6 bases at V and 8 bases at J, leaving 7 bases unmatched. The CDR3 contains 14 residues. The part of the CDR3 DNA that was read is TGTGCCAGCAGCTGGGGGACAGGGAGCGAAAAA. It translates to CASSWGTGSEK. The full-length CDR3 reads as CASSWGTGSEKLFF. The variable domain in full, completed from reference TRBV27 and TRBJ1-4, reads EAQVTQNPRYLITVTGKKLTVTCSQNMNHEYMSWYRQDPGLGLRQIYYSMNVEVTDKGDVPEGYKVSRKEKRNFPLILESPSPNQTSLYFCASSWGTGSEKLFFGSGTQLSVL.

About this clone: The read ends 3 residues shy of where the CDR3 ends; the end is completed using the germline J gene. The rearrangement uses TRBV6-2 or TRBV6-3 and TRBJ1-1, with 8 bases fitting TRBD1. CDR1 is MNHEY, CDR2 SVGEGT, per germline. V shed 4 bases and J 2 bases; nucleotides not matched to a gene: 12. This CDR3 has 17 amino acids. The CDR3 loop reads CASSLPHGQGGNTEAFF. CDR3 DNA, as far as it was read: TGTGCCAGCAGTTTACCGCATGGACAGGGTGGTAACACTGAA.

About this clone itself: With the read ending 3 residues before the CDR3 end, the germline J gene is used to fill in that end. The gene calls are TRBV19 and TRBJ2-7; TRBD2 matches at 8 bases. The CDR3 has 15 residues. The germline CDR1 and CDR2 sequences are LNHDA and SQIVND (reference sequence). V was pared by 5 bases and J by 2 bases, with 8 bases of the junction left unmatched. CDR3 residues: CASSPAGGAPYEQYF. Partial CDR3 DNA: TGTGCCAGTAGTCCCGCCGGGGGGGCGCCCTACGAG.

The covered CDR3 bases are TGTGCCAGCATCGGGGGGCTCTCCTACAATGAG. Translation gives CASIGGLSYNE. The whole CDR3 sequence reads CASIGGLSYNEQFF. The chain combines TRBV2 with TRBJ2-1; maybe TRBD2 (7 bases). The read is 3 residues too short to cover the CDR3 end, so that end is filled in from the germline J gene. Trimming cost V 7 bases and J 0 bases, with 10 bases left between them. The CDR3 totals 14 residues. Germline loops: CDR1 SNHLY, CDR2 FYNNEI. Based on the CDR3 plus reference TRBV2 and TRBJ2-1, the full variable domain is EPEVTQTPSHQVTQMGQEVILRCVPISNHLYFYWYRQILGQKVEFLVSFYNNEISEKSEIFDDQFSVERPDGSNFTLKIRSTKLEDSAMYFCASIGGLSYNEQFFGPGTRLTVL.

Notes on this clone: Germline is not matched at one junction end, which may reflect a read error. The DNA ends 3 residues before the CDR3 does, and the rest of the CDR3 is filled in from the germline J gene. The chain joins TRBV4-2 to TRBJ2-7; a possible D gene is TRBD1 (6 bases). Germline values: CDR1 LGHNA, CDR2 YNFKEQ. The CDR3 has 16 residues. Incomplete CDR3 DNA: TGCGCCAGCAGCCAAGATTCAGAAAGGGGGAGATACGAG. Translated: CASSQDSERGRYE. The whole CDR3 protein reads CASSQDSERGRYEQYF.

Turning to this clone: With the read ending 3 residues before the CDR3 end, the germline J gene is used to fill in that end. V and J are TRBV7-7 and TRBJ2-5; D might be TRBD1 (6 bases). Germline V gene data show CDR1 as SSHAT and CDR2 as FNYEAQ (reference sequence). Trimming pared 1 base from V and 1 base from J, leaving 10 bases between. This CDR3 has 15 amino acids. The CDR3 protein is CASSLETGFQETQYF. Incomplete CDR3 DNA: TGTGCCAGCAGCTTAGAAACAGGGTTCCAAGAGACC.

With regard to this clone: The read ends 3 residues early relative to the CDR3; the germline J gene fills the gap. The chain recombines TRBV7-9 with TRBJ2-5; 13 bases are shared with TRBD2. This CDR3 contains 15 residues. Per germline, CDR1 SEHNR and CDR2 FQNEAQ (reference sequence). With 4 bases clipped from V and 5 bases from J, the junction kept 4 bases outside the gene matches. The covered CDR3 bases are TGTGCCAGCAGCTCGCAGACTAGCGGGGGGGAGACC. Amino acid sequence: CASSSQTSGGET. The full CDR3 is CASSSQTSGGETQYF.

As for this clone: The sequence runs out 3 residues before the end of the CDR3; the remainder is reconstructed from the germline J gene. The chain joins TRBV19 to TRBJ2-2; possible D gene TRBD1, 6 bases. Trimming stripped 5 bases from V and 1 base from J, with 11 bases between. CDR1 is LNHDA and CDR2 is SQIVND in the germline V gene (reference sequence). The CDR3 loop spans 15 amino acids. This CDR3 is CASSPGTLNTGELFF. The CDR3 bases that were read are TGTGCCAGTAGTCCCGGGACACTGAACACCGGGGAG.

CDR3 amino acids: CASSSTGGYGYTF. Partial CDR3 DNA: TGTGCCAGCAGCTCCACCGGGGGTTATGGC. The chain is built from TRBV5-4 and TRBJ1-2; TRBD1 is a possible D gene (5 bases). The read comes to an end 3 residues before the CDR3 does, leaving the germline J gene to fill in the end. Germline loops: CDR1 SGHNT, CDR2 YYREEE (reference sequence). V was shortened by 3 bases and J by 5 bases, with 11 bases between the two germline ends. The CDR3 sequence is 13 residues long.

Comments on this clone: From the germline J gene comes the end of the CDR3, since the read stops 3 residues before it. This rearrangement joins TRBV7-2 to TRBJ2-2, with 9 bases aligning to TRBD2. Trimming at V came to 0 bases and at J to 5 bases, leaving 4 bases not matched to a gene. Germline assignment: CDR1 SGHTA and CDR2 FQGNSA. This CDR3 has 16 amino acids. CDR3 residues: CASSLAGGLATGELFF. The CDR3 DNA, read in part, is TGTGCCAGCAGCTTAGCTGGGGGACTAGCAACCGGGGAG.

As to this clone: The read is 3 residues too short to cover the CDR3 end, so that end is filled in from the germline J gene. This chain links TRBV20-1 with TRBJ1-5; D is possibly TRBD1 (5 bases). CDR3 length: 13 amino acids. The germline CDR1 and CDR2 sequences are DFQATT and SNEGSKA (reference sequence). Deletions cut 3 bases from V and 4 bases from J, with 10 bases between. CDR3 DNA, as far as it was read: TGCAGTGCTAGTTCGGGGGTAAATCAGCCC. Translating gives CSASSGVNQP. The whole CDR3 region reads CSASSGVNQPQHF.

Regarding this clone: The read ends 3 residues early relative to the CDR3; the germline J gene fills the gap. V usage is TRBV18 and J usage is TRBJ2-3; 9 bases are shared with TRBD1. The germline gives CDR1 KGHSH, CDR2 LQKENI. The CDR3 extends over 14 amino acids. The V and J ends lost 6 bases and 5 bases, in that order; junction bases with no gene match: 6. The CDR3 is CASSRGTGLDTQYF. CDR3 DNA (partial): TGTGCCAGCTCCCGGGGGACAGGGTTAGATACG.

Points on this clone: The read ends 3 residues before the CDR3 terminus; that terminus is restored from the germline J gene. The J gene is TRBJ2-1, the V gene TRBV20-1, with 9 bases matching TRBD2. J lost 8 bases, V lost 0 bases, and 11 bases had no gene match. The germline CDR1 and CDR2 sequences are DFQATT and SNEGSKA (reference sequence). There are 16 residues in the CDR3. CDR3 sequence: CSARDMAGGHSDEQFF. Incomplete CDR3 DNA: TGCAGTGCTAGAGATATGGCGGGGGGGCACAGTGATGAG.

About this clone itself: The CDR3 extends 3 residues past the end of the read, so its final part is completed from the germline J gene. The chain joins TRBV29-1 to TRBJ2-7, with 7 bases identical to TRBD1. Germline V gene lookup returns CDR1 SQVTM and CDR2 ANQGSEA. The trim removed 7 bases at V and 5 bases at J, leaving 11 bases unmatched. This CDR3 contains 13 residues. The chain's CDR3 is CSARQGFGHEQYF. The covered CDR3 bases are TGCAGCGCCAGACAGGGATTTGGTCACGAG.

Notes on this clone: The read terminates 3 residues ahead of where the CDR3 ends, so the germline J gene completes it. The chain couples TRBV5-4 to TRBJ2-3; TRBD2 is a possible D gene (5 bases). CDR1 SGHNT and CDR2 YYREEE come from the germline V gene (reference sequence). This CDR3 region has 12 residues. Trimming removed 4 bases from V and 3 bases from J, with 6 bases in between. This CDR3 is CASSSGTDTQYF. The CDR3 bases that were read are TGTGCCAGCAGCAGCGGTACAGATACG. Together with reference TRBV5-4 and TRBJ2-3, the CDR3 gives the full variable domain: ETGVTQSPTHLIKTRGQQVTLRCSSQSGHNTVSWYQQALGQGPQFIFQYYREEENGRGNFPPRFSGLQFPNYSSELNVNALELDDSALYLCASSSGTDTQYFGPGTRLTVL.

Of note for this clone: The CDR3 goes on 3 residues after the read ends, and that part is filled in from the germline J gene. V usage is TRBV12-5 and J usage is TRBJ2-3; TRBD2 agrees at 7 bases. V gave up 2 bases and J gave up 2 bases; unmatched junction bases: 7. Germline lookup yields CDR1 LGHNT and CDR2 FRNRAP. The CDR3 totals 16 residues. Partial CDR3 DNA: TGTGCTAGTGGTTTGTCGACTAGCCCATACACAGATACG. Translated, it gives CASGLSTSPYTDT. The entire CDR3 reads CASGLSTSPYTDTQYF.

Frequency places this clone as medium-sized. The CDR3 sequence is CASRGALNTGELFF. CDR3 DNA, as far as it was read: TGTGCCAGTAGGGGGGCACTGAACACCGGGGAG. The chain recombines TRBV19 with TRBJ2-2; D perhaps matches TRBD1 (6 bases). The read ends 3 residues shy of where the CDR3 ends; the end is completed using the germline J gene. The CDR3 loop spans 14 amino acids. The germline V and J ends were trimmed by 6 bases and 1 base, with 9 bases remaining between them. Germline CDR1 is LNHDA and CDR2 is SQIVND (reference sequence). Full variable domain (remainder filled in from reference TRBV19 and TRBJ2-2): DGGITQSPKYLFRKEGQNVTLSCEQNLNHDAMYWYRQDPGQGLRLIYYSQIVNDFQKGDIAEGYSVSREKKESFPLTVTSAQKNPTAFYLCASRGALNTGELFFGEGSRLTVL.

A note on this clone: The read ends 3 residues before the CDR3 terminus; that terminus is restored from the germline J gene. The chain is built from TRBV5-1 and TRBJ1-2; 7 nucleotides line up with TRBD1. Germline V CDR1 and CDR2: SGHRS, YFSETQ. Trimming at V came to 5 bases and at J to 2 bases, leaving 6 bases not matched to a gene. The CDR3 extends over 14 amino acids. The sequenced part of the CDR3 DNA is TGCGCCAGCAGAGGGGACAGATTAAACTATGGC. Protein product: CASRGDRLNYG. The CDR3 as a whole reads CASRGDRLNYGYTF.

Regarding this clone: The sequence runs out 3 residues before the end of the CDR3; the remainder is reconstructed from the germline J gene. V is TRBV5-1 and J is TRBJ1-2; D is uncertain. The CDR3 sequence is 14 residues long. V dropped 4 bases and J dropped 3 bases, with 13 bases sitting between them. Per the germline V gene, CDR1 is SGHRS and CDR2 is YFSETQ. This CDR3 reads CASSPQILDYGYTF. The part of the CDR3 DNA that was read is TGCGCCAGCAGCCCCCAGATCCTAGACTATGGC.

Comments on this clone: The CDR3 is cut off 3 residues early in the read; its end comes from the germline J gene. The chain carries TRBV19 and TRBJ1-2; the D gene is possibly TRBD1 (6 bases). The CDR3 consists of 16 residues. Germline V gives CDR1 LNHDA, CDR2 SQIVND (reference sequence). CDR3 DNA (partial): TGTGCCAGTAGTGGGTTGACTAGCGGGGGCTCCTACGAC. This codes for CASSGLTSGGSYD. The full CDR3 sequence reads CASSGLTSGGSYDYTF. The full variable domain, with the rest looked up from reference TRBV19 and TRBJ1-2, is DGGITQSPKYLFRKEGQNVTLSCEQNLNHDAMYWYRQDPGQGLRLIYYSQIVNDFQKGDIAEGYSVSREKKESFPLTVTSAQKNPTAFYLCASSGLTSGGSYDYTFGSGTRLTVV.

In the case of this clone: The CDR3 goes on 3 residues after the read ends, and that part is filled in from the germline J gene. The V call is TRBV19, the J call TRBJ2-7, with 10 bases that match TRBD1. Germline CDR1 is LNHDA and CDR2 is SQIVND (reference sequence). After removal of 1 base from V and 3 bases from J, the junction contained 3 bases not matched to a gene. This CDR3 region has 15 residues. CDR3 DNA, as far as it was read: TGTGCCAGTAGTATAGTCGGACAGGGGGGCTACGAG. This encodes CASSIVGQGGYE. The whole CDR3 sequence is CASSIVGQGGYEQYF.

Details on this clone: The read is 3 residues too short to cover the CDR3 end, so that end is filled in from the germline J gene. The chain joins TRBV5-1 to TRBJ2-7; TRBD1 matches 7 bases. CDR3 length: 14 amino acids. Germline V CDR1 and CDR2: SGHRS, YFSETQ. V gave up 4 bases and J gave up 2 bases; unmatched junction bases: 6. Here the CDR3 reads CASSLRQGTYEQYF. Partial CDR3 DNA: TGCGCCAGCAGCCTACGACAGGGCACCTACGAG.

Worth noting for this clone: The read ends 3 residues before the CDR3 terminus; that terminus is restored from the germline J gene. This chain uses TRBV7-2 with TRBJ1-5, with 7 bases fitting TRBD1. CDR1 is SGHTA, CDR2 FQGNSA, per germline. The J segment lost 5 bases and the V segment lost 3 bases, leaving 1 base of the junction unmatched. The CDR3 spans 13 residues. CDR3 DNA (partial): TGTGCCAGCAGCTTTCAGGGGGATCAGCCC. It yields the protein CASSFQGDQP. The full CDR3 protein is CASSFQGDQPQHF.

Notes on this clone: The read finishes 3 residues shy of the CDR3 end, and the germline J gene is used to complete it. V is TRBV7-3 and J is TRBJ2-3, with D possibly being TRBD2 (5 bases). This CDR3 spans 13 amino acids. The V and J ends lost 4 bases and 7 bases respectively, with 12 bases between them. Germline V gene sequence: CDR1 SGHTA, CDR2 FQGTGA. The part of the CDR3 DNA that was read is TGTGCCAGCAGCTCGTCCGTGACTAATACG. Its protein product is CASSSSVTNT. The whole CDR3 is CASSSSVTNTQYF.

On this clone: The read stops 3 residues short of the end of the CDR3; the missing end is completed from the germline J gene. This chain uses TRBV6-2 or TRBV6-3 with TRBJ2-7; TRBD1 agrees at 7 bases. Germline V gene lookup returns CDR1 MNHEY and CDR2 SVGEGT. The CDR3 has 15 amino acids. Germline trimming cut 7 bases from V and 5 bases from J; bases unmatched to any gene: 14. This chain's CDR3 is CASTQTLPTGNEQYF. CDR3 bases read: TGTGCCAGCACCCAAACTTTGCCGACAGGGAACGAG.

The CDR3 bases that were read are TGCAGTGGAGGGACAGGGGGCGTCGAGACC. This codes for CSGGTGGVET. The entire CDR3 sequence reads CSGGTGGVETQYF. The chain has TRBV20-1 and TRBJ2-5; 12 bases match TRBD1. With the read ending 3 residues before the CDR3 end, the germline J gene is used to fill in that end. The CDR3 runs 13 residues. Germline CDR1 and CDR2: DFQATT and SNEGSKA (reference sequence). Trimming cost V 7 bases and J 5 bases; bases outside gene matches: 5.

About this clone: The CDR3 end is not reached by the read, which stops 3 residues before it; the germline J gene fills it in. This chain connects TRBV5-1 to TRBJ2-5; possible D gene TRBD1, 6 bases. This CDR3 is built from 13 residues. Trimming left V 0 bases short and J 6 bases short, with 9 bases between. CDR1 SGHRS and CDR2 YFSETQ come from the germline V gene. CDR3 amino acids: CASSLEGGKTQYF. The sequenced part of the CDR3 DNA is TGCGCCAGCAGCTTGGAAGGGGGAAAGACC. The full variable domain, completed using reference TRBV5-1 and TRBJ2-5, is KAGVTQTPRYLIKTRGQQVTLSCSPISGHRSVSWYQQTPGQGLQFLFEYFSETQRNKGNFPGRFSGRQFSNSRSEMNVSTLELGDSALYLCASSLEGGKTQYFGPGTRLLVL.